This TCR beta chain is from a study of T cell changes during pregnancy in multiple sclerosis. Trimming removed 6 bases from V and 1 base from J, with 9 bases in between. The CDR3 has 13 residues. Germline V gene sequence: CDR1 MDHEN, CDR2 SYDVKM. Here immunoSEQ multiplex PCR was the method, and the copy in TCRdb shows in-frame clones only, minus some. The data hold about 50,000 clones, with 80% to 95% observed a single time. This clone has just one count. The chain links TRBV28 to TRBJ1-1; the D is unclear. Material: CD4+ T cells from peripheral blood mononuclear cells, obtained after pregnancy. The sequence came from a female donor with multiple sclerosis, enrolled in a pregnancy study. The CDR3 DNA reads TGTGCCAGCAGCCCCTCTCCGAACACTGAAGCTTTCTTT. It is translated as CASSPSPNTEAFF.